This record covers a single TCR beta chain. Germline trimming cut 5 bases from V and 3 bases from J; bases unmatched to any gene: 11. The CDR3 contains 17 residues. CDR1 and CDR2 (germline): LNHDA, SQIVND (reference sequence). This specimen comes from a study of blood T cell repertoires in COVID-19. Turning to the study itself: Some COVID-19 samples were acute and others convalescent; all came from the United States, Italy and Spain. Nucleic acid was either cDNA or gDNA, and it came from T cells, B-cell-depleted T cells, or PBMCs.

In the authors' methods: Counts of nucleated cells, estimated from reference gene primer amplification, were obtained. Some clones are missing from TCRdb's copy, which holds only in-frame ones; the method was immunoSEQ multiplex PCR. Clone size and the V and J calls come from that table; the DNA yielded D and trimming. The data hold 300,000 to 450,000 clones, with 85% observed a single time. The sample taken for sequencing was peripheral blood. The rearrangement uses TRBV19 and TRBJ2-1; 9 nucleotides align to TRBD1. The sequence derives from a woman aged 18-29 years with acute or convalescent COVID-19. CDR3: CASSPINGTGSYNEQFF. The CDR3 DNA reads as TGTGCCAGTAGTCCGATAAACGGGACAGGGAGCTACAATGAGCAGTTCTTC.